Each of the 10 T cell receptor beta chains below was sequenced from the same sample in a study of control samples from healthy donors and cancer patients. Profiling relied on immunoSEQ multiplex PCR, and the TCRdb table lists in-frame clones only, not all of them. The repertoire consists of 100,000 to 150,000 clones, with roughly 90% occurring once and the leading ten covering roughly 2.7%. The source material was blood. These receptors all come from a man between 18 and 35 years old in good health.

The CDR3 loop is CASSPSSYNEQFF. CDR3 bases: TGTGCCAGCAGCCCCAGCTCCTACAATGAGCAGTTCTTC. This rearrangement joins TRBV7-3 to TRBJ2-1; D gene uncertain. Trimming removed 5 bases at V and 0 bases at J, with 5 bases between. The CDR3 length is 13 residues. Germline V gene data show CDR1 as SGHTA and CDR2 as FQGTGA.

CDR3 in amino acids: CASSRGDHTGELFF. The CDR3, as DNA: TGCGCCAGCAGCCGAGGGGACCACACCGGGGAGCTGTTTTTT. V usage is TRBV5-1 and J usage is TRBJ2-2; TRBD1 or TRBD2 may be the D gene (5 bases each). The CDR3 is made up of 14 amino acids. From germline, CDR1 is SGHRS and CDR2 YFSETQ. Trimming cost V 4 bases and J 3 bases, with 10 bases left between them.

In the case of this clone: Other DNA variants within this sample encode the same CDR3. The genes are TRBV9 and TRBJ1-5; no firm D call. CDR3 length: 14 amino acids. Trimming removed 0 bases at V and 1 base at J, with 5 bases between. Per the germline V gene, CDR1 is SGDLS and CDR2 is YYNGEE. For the CDR3, the DNA is TGTGCCAGCAGCGTAGGAGGCAGCAATCAGCCCCAGCATTTT. The encoded protein is CASSVGGSNQPQHF.

This chain links TRBV11-3 with TRBJ2-1; 7 bases are shared with TRBD1. The junction had 6 bases not matched to a gene; V was cut back by 1 base and J by 6 bases. Germline V gene data show CDR1 as SGHNT and CDR2 as YENEEA. This CDR3 has 15 residues. Here the CDR3 reads CASSLAAGGINEQFF. CDR3 bases: TGTGCCAGCAGCTTAGCTGCAGGGGGAATCAATGAGCAGTTCTTC.

This clone was counted once. The chain links TRBV6-2 or TRBV6-3 to TRBJ2-2; D assignment may be TRBD1 or TRBD2 (5 bases each). The CDR3 sequence is 17 residues long. V lost 0 bases, J lost 3 bases, and 14 bases lay in between. Germline loops: CDR1 MNHEY, CDR2 SVGEGT. CDR3 sequence: CASSYSARGPDTGELFF. Written as DNA, the CDR3 is TGTGCCAGCAGTTACTCCGCCCGGGGCCCTGACACCGGGGAGCTGTTTTTT.

The chain has TRBV11-3 and TRBJ2-1; 12 nucleotides agree with TRBD2. CDR3 size: 15 residues. Trimming cost V 5 bases and J 5 bases; bases outside gene matches: 4. CDR1 and CDR2 from the germline V gene are SGHNT and YENEEA. CDR3 sequence reads: CASSVLAGGDNEQFF. The CDR3 DNA sequence: TGTGCCAGCAGCGTGCTAGCGGGAGGGGACAATGAGCAGTTCTTC.

The chain links TRBV5-4 to TRBJ1-2; 8 bases are shared with TRBD1. CDR3 size: 16 residues. The germline gives CDR1 SGHNT, CDR2 YYREEE (reference sequence). V lost 4 bases and J lost 5; bases outside the gene matches: 13. The CDR3, as DNA: TGTGCCAGCAGCGATACCGGACAGGGAGAATGGTATGGCTACACCTTC. It translates to CASSDTGQGEWYGYTF.

The chain combines TRBV19 with TRBJ2-1; a weak D match, TRBD1 (6 bases). The CDR3 is 15 residues long. Looked up from germline, CDR1 is LNHDA and CDR2 is SQIVND (reference sequence). Trimming stripped 4 bases from V and 5 bases from J, with 15 bases between. CDR3 residues: CASSTDRPPNNEQFF. The DNA for the CDR3 is TGTGCCAGTAGTACCGACAGGCCCCCCAACAATGAGCAGTTCTTC. The variable domain in full, with the rest retrieved from reference TRBV19 and TRBJ2-1, is DGGITQSPKYLFRKEGQNVTLSCEQNLNHDAMYWYRQDPGQGLRLIYYSQIVNDFQKGDIAEGYSVSREKKESFPLTVTSAQKNPTAFYLCASSTDRPPNNEQFFGPGTRLTVL.

The chain has TRBV6-5 and TRBJ1-1; D gene uncertain. The CDR3 runs 14 residues. V was clipped by 2 bases and J by 1 base, with 8 bases between them. The V gene's germline CDR1 is MNHEY and CDR2 SVGAGI. The CDR3 region has the DNA TGTGCCAGCAGTTACAGCCAAGGGAACACTGAAGCTTTCTTT. Translation gives CASSYSQGNTEAFF.

This clone was seen a handful of times. V usage is TRBV3-1 (or the pseudogene TRBV3-2) and J usage is TRBJ2-1; the D is unclear. The CDR3 spans 14 residues. Trimming took 3 bases from V and 4 from J, leaving 10 bases between them. Looked up from germline, CDR1 is LGHDT and CDR2 is YNNKEL (reference sequence). The CDR3 sequence is CASSQGNAYNEQFF. The CDR3 bases are TGTGCCAGCAGCCAGGGCAATGCGTACAATGAGCAGTTCTTC.